These T cell receptor beta chains were read from a single sample in a study of cytomegalovirus exposure and HLA in healthy donors. Libraries were prepared by immunoSEQ multiplex PCR; TCRdb keeps only in-frame clonotypes and omits some of them. The sample holds 180,000 or so clones, 80% to 90% seen once. What was sequenced was PBMCs. The receptors originated from a woman aged 30 to 39 in good health and CMV-seronegative. The CDR3 runs from the conserved cysteine through the conserved F or W. A D gene is named only where the DNA matches it firmly. Clone sizes are given selectively: once, few, many, or a class where the clone is expanded.

NA	NA	TRBJ1-2	TRBV5-5	TGTGCCAGCAGCTCGGGGGGCAACTATGGCTACACCTTC	CASSSGGNYGYTF
once	TRBD1	TRBJ2-7	TRBV6-1	TGTGCCAGCAGTGAAACGACAGGGTTCCTCTCCTACGAGCAGTACTTC	CASSETTGFLSYEQYF
NA	TRBD1	TRBJ1-4	TRBV11-3	TGTGCCAGCAGCTTCGACCGGGACAGGGATTACACAACTAATGAAAAACTGTTTTTT	CASSFDRDRDYTTNEKLFF
NA	NA	TRBJ1-1	TRBV5-1	TGCGCCAGCAGCTTAGTAGCAGAGTCTGAAGCTTTCTTT	CASSLVAESEAFF
NA	NA	TRBJ1-4	TRBV19	TGTGCCAGTAGTATAGGTTTTAGGGCAACCGGGGATGAAAAACTGTTTTTT	CASSIGFRATGDEKLFF
once	TRBD2	TRBJ2-2	TRBV5-6	TGTGCCAGCAGCCCTCTAGCGGGGGGACGCACCGGGGAGCTGTTTTTT	CASSPLAGGRTGELFF
NA	NA	TRBJ1-1	TRBV2	TGTGCCAGCAGTCCGGGTATCACGAACACTGAAGCTTTCTTT	CASSPGITNTEAFF
NA	NA	TRBJ2-7	TRBV28	TGTGCCAGCACTCGCCCGGCCGGGGGGCGCTACGAGCAGTACTTC	CASTRPAGGRYEQYF
once	NA	TRBJ1-1	TRBV28	TGTGCCAGCAGTCTCTTGACTGAAGCTTTCTTT	CASSLLTEAFF
NA	NA	TRBJ2-1	TRBV4-1	TGCGCCAGCAGCCAAGTGGCGCAGGGTCACAATGAGCAGTTCTTC	CASSQVAQGHNEQFF
once	TRBD1	TRBJ2-1	TRBV11-2	TGTGCCAGCAGCCCCTACCCGACAGGGTTCATCGAGCAGTTCTTC	CASSPYPTGFIEQFF
NA	TRBD1	TRBJ1-2	TRBV25-1	TGTGCCAGCAGTGAGCGGACAGGGGCCTATGGCTACACCTTC	CASSERTGAYGYTF
once	NA	TRBJ2-7	TRBV11-1	TGTGCCAGCAGCCTTACGGGACACTCCTCCGAGCAGTACTTC	CASSLTGHSSEQYF
once	TRBD2	TRBJ2-1	TRBV5-1	TGCGCCAGCAGCCCGGGACTAGCGGAGTCAGATGAGCAGTTCTTC	CASSPGLAESDEQFF
NA	TRBD1	TRBJ1-1	TRBV5-1	TGCGCCAGCACCAGGACAGGGCTCAGCACTGAAGCTTTCTTT	CASTRTGLSTEAFF
NA	TRBD2	TRBJ2-1	TRBV7-9	TGTGCCAGCAGCTTGGGGACTAGCGGAATCTACAATGAGCAGTTCTTC	CASSLGTSGIYNEQFF
NA	TRBD2	TRBJ2-1	TRBV4-1	TGCGCCAGCAGCCATCCCCGCAGCGGGAGGGTCTACAATGAGCAGTTCTTC	CASSHPRSGRVYNEQFF
few	NA	TRBJ1-2	TRBV6-1	TGTGCCAGCAGTGAAGTTGCAGGGAACTATGGCTACACCTTC	CASSEVAGNYGYTF
NA	NA	TRBJ2-7	TRBV7-8	TGTGCCAGCAGCTTATTTCCGTTCGCCTACGAGCAGTACTTC	CASSLFPFAYEQYF
once	NA	TRBJ1-2	TRBV7-2	TGTGCCAGCAGCTTAGATTCGGGAAATACTAACTATGGCTACACCTTC	CASSLDSGNTNYGYTF
once	TRBD2	TRBJ2-1	TRBV29-1	TGCAGCGTGGATAATGGACTAGCCTTCAATGAGCAGTTCTTC	CSVDNGLAFNEQFF
NA	NA	TRBJ2-2	TRBV7-3	TGTGCCAGCAGCCCGTCTGCGTCGGGGGAGCTGTTTTTT	CASSPSASGELFF
NA	TRBD1	TRBJ2-7	TRBV5-6	TGTGCCAGCAGCCCCGGGACAGCCTACGAGCAGTACTTC	CASSPGTAYEQYF
NA	TRBD2	TRBJ2-3	TRBV2	TGTGCCAGCAGTAAGGATGTAGCGGGGAGGACAGATGCGCAGTATTTT	CASSKDVAGRTDAQYF
NA	TRBD2	TRBJ2-7	TRBV6-1	TGTGCCAGCAGCGCCCGGGGGGTCAGCTACGAGCAGTACTTC	CASSARGVSYEQYF
once	NA	TRBJ1-4	TRBV6-4	TGTGCCAGCAGTCCGACAGAAGTGGAAAAACTGTTTTTT	CASSPTEVEKLFF
NA	TRBD2	TRBJ2-7	TRBV28	TGTGCCAGCAGCCTAGCGGGGGGTTACTACGAGCAGTACTTC	CASSLAGGYYEQYF
once	NA	TRBJ2-3	TRBV6-1	TGTGCCAGCAGTGAAGTAGCGCTAGATACCACTAGCACAGATACGCAGTATTTT	CASSEVALDTTSTDTQYF
NA	TRBD1	TRBJ1-5	TRBV4-1	TGCGCCAGCAGCCAAACGACAGGGGGCGTTCAGCCCCAGCATTTT	CASSQTTGGVQPQHF
NA	NA	TRBJ1-4	TRBV4-2	TGTGCCAGCAGCCAAGAAACTCATTTAGCGGGGGGGTCATGGGAAAAACTGTTTTTT	CASSQETHLAGGSWEKLFF
NA	TRBD2	TRBJ2-1	TRBV7-9	TGTGCCAGCAGCCCGAGGCTAGCGGGGGTTCTAAGCTCCTACAATGAGCAGTTCTTC	CASSPRLAGVLSSYNEQFF
NA	TRBD1	TRBJ2-7	TRBV27	TGTGCCAGCAGTCGATACAGGGGGCCCTACGAGCAGTACTTC	CASSRYRGPYEQYF
NA	NA	TRBJ1-2	TRBV18	TGTGCCAGCTCACCCCGGACAGCCGGAGATACTAACTATGGCTACACCTTC	CASSPRTAGDTNYGYTF
NA	NA	TRBJ2-7	TRBV28	TGTGCCAGCAGTGCCCCTTACCAACTCTCCGAGCAGTACTTC	CASSAPYQLSEQYF
few	TRBD2	TRBJ2-2	TRBV9	TGTGCCAGCAGCGTAGCTCCGGGGGGGGCGAACACCGGGGAGCTGTTTTTT	CASSVAPGGANTGELFF
once	NA	TRBJ2-1	TRBV11-1	TGTGCCAGCAGCTTAGCTTTGGTGGCTAGTCGGCAGTTCTTC	CASSLALVASRQFF
NA	TRBD1	TRBJ2-5	TRBV18	TGTGCCAGCTCACCACGGGACAGACAAGAGACCCAGTACTTC	CASSPRDRQETQYF
NA	TRBD1	TRBJ2-7	TRBV5-1	TGCGCCAGCAGCTCACGACAGGGGATTAGGGAGCAGTACTTC	CASSSRQGIREQYF
NA	NA	TRBJ2-1	TRBV9	TGTGCCAGCAGCGTAGCAGGACTGATTGGGAATGAGCAGTTCTTC	CASSVAGLIGNEQFF
NA	TRBD1	TRBJ1-5	TRBV28	TGTGCCAGCACCCAGGGGGGAGGCAATCAGCCCCAGCATTTT	CASTQGGGNQPQHF
NA	NA	TRBJ1-1	TRBV5-1	TGCGCCAGCAGCTATTCGGAGGGGACCAACACTGAAGCTTTCTTT	CASSYSEGTNTEAFF
few	TRBD1	TRBJ1-3	TRBV9	TGTGCCAGCAGCGTAGCGGGGACAGGGTCTGGAAACACCATATATTTT	CASSVAGTGSGNTIYF
NA	TRBD2	TRBJ2-1	TRBV19	TGTGCCAGTAGTATTGGATATGCAGCGGGGCCCTACAGGGAGCAGTTCTTC	CASSIGYAAGPYREQFF
NA	TRBD2	TRBJ2-7	TRBV14	TGTGCCAGCAGCCTGGGACTAGCGGGGGCCGGGCAGTACTTC	CASSLGLAGAGQYF
NA	TRBD1	TRBJ2-2	TRBV9	TGTGCCAGCACCCTCGGGACAGCGAACACCGGGGAGCTGTTTTTT	CASTLGTANTGELFF
NA	NA	TRBJ2-3	TRBV28	TGTGCCAGCAGCCCCTTAGAATTAAGTCTTACAGATACGCAGTATTTT	CASSPLELSLTDTQYF
NA	NA	TRBJ2-1	TRBV11-2	TGTGCCAGCAGCTTAGTGGGCGGGATAAGTGTAAATGAGCAGTTCTTC	CASSLVGGISVNEQFF
NA	NA	TRBJ2-2	TRBV30	TGTGCCTTATCAAGAACGACAACCGGGGAGCTGTTTTTT	CALSRTTTGELFF
NA	NA	TRBJ2-1	TRBV19	TGTGCCAGTAGTCCCCAGGGAGGTGAGCAGTTCTTC	CASSPQGGEQFF
NA	NA	TRBJ2-3	TRBV11-2	TGTGCCAGCAGCCTCTCCCCCCTCGCTAGTACAGATACGCAGTATTTT	CASSLSPLASTDTQYF
NA	NA	TRBJ2-6	TRBV14	TGTGCCAGCAGCCCCGGACAGTCAATCTCTGGGGCCAACGTCCTGACTTTC	CASSPGQSISGANVLTF
NA	TRBD2	TRBJ2-1	TRBV6-4	TGTGCCAGCAGTATCAGAGCGGGAGGGGGGGATGAGCAGTTCTTC	CASSIRAGGGDEQFF
NA	TRBD1	TRBJ1-1	TRBV15	TGTGCCACCAGCGCCACAGGGGCTGTCACTGAAGCTTTCTTT	CATSATGAVTEAFF